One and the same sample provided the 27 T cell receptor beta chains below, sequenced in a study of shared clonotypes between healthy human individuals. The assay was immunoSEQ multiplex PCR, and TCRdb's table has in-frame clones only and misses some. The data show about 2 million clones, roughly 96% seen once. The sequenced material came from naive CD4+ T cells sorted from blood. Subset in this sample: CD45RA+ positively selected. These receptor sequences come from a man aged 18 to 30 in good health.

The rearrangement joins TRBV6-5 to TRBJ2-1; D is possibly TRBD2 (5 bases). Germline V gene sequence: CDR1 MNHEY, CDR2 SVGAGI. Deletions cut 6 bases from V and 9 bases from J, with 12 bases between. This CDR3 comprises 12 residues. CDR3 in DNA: TGTGCCAGCAGACAACCTCGGGGTGAGCAGTTCTTC. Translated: CASRQPRGEQFF.

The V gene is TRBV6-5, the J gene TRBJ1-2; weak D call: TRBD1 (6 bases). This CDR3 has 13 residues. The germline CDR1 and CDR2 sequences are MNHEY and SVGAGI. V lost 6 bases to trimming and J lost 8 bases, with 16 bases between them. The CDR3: CASRHRDSGGYTF. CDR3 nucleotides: TGTGCCAGCAGACACAGGGACTCGGGGGGCTACACCTTC.

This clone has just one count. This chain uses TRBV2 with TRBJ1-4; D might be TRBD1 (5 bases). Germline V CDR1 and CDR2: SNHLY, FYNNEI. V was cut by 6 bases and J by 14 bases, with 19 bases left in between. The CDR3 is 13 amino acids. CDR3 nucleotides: TGTGCCAGCAGATCTGGGGCGATGAATCCGCTGTTTTTT. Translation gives CASRSGAMNPLFF.

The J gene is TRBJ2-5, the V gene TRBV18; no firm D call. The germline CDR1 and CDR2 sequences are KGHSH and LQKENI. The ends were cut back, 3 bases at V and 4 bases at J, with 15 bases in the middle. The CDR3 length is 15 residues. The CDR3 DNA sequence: TGTGCCAGCTCACCCGGACGGCCCCCCGCAGAGACCCAGTACTTC. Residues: CASSPGRPPAETQYF.

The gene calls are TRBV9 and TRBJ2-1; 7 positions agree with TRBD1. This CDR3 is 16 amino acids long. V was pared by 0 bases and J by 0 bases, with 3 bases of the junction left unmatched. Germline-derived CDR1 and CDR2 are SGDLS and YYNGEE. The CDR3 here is CASSVGSGGSYNEQFF. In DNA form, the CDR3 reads TGTGCCAGCAGCGTAGGTTCAGGGGGCTCCTACAATGAGCAGTTCTTC.

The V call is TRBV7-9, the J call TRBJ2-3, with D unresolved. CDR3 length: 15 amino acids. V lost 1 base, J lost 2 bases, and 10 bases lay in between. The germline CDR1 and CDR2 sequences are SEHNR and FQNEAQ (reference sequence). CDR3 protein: CASSLGRSDTDTQYF. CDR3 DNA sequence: TGTGCCAGCAGCTTAGGACGGTCTGACACAGATACGCAGTATTTT.

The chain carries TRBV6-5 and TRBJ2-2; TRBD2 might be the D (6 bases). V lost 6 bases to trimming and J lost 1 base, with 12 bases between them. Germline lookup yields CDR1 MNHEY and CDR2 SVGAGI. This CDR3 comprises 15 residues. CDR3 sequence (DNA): TGTGCCAGCAGCCAAGGGACTTTGAACACCGGGGAGCTGTTTTTT. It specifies CASSQGTLNTGELFF.

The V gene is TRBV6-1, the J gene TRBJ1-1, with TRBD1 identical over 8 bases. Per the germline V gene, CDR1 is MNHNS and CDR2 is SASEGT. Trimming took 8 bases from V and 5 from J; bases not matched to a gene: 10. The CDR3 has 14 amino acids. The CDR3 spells CASQFGQGETEAFF. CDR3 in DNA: TGTGCCAGCCAGTTCGGACAGGGAGAGACTGAAGCTTTCTTT.

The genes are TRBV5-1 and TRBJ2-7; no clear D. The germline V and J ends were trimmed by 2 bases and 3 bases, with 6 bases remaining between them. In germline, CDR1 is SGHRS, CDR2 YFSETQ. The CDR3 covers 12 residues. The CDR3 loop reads CASSFNFYEQYF. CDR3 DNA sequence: TGCGCCAGCAGCTTCAATTTCTACGAGCAGTACTTC.

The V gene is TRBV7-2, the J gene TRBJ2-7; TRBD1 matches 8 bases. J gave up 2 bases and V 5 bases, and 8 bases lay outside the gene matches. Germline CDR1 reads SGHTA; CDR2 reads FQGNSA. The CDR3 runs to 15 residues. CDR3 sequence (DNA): TGTGCCAGCAGCCCAGACGGGACAGGCCCCTACGAGCAGTACTTC. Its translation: CASSPDGTGPYEQYF.

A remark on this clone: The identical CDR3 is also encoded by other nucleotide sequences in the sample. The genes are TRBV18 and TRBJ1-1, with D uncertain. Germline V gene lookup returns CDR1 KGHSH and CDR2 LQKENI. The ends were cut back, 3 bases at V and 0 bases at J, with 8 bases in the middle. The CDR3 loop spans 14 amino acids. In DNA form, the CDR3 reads TGTGCCAGCTCACCGGGGATACTGAACACTGAAGCTTTCTTT. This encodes CASSPGILNTEAFF. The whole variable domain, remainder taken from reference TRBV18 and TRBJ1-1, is NAGVMQNPRHLVRRRGQEARLRCSPMKGHSHVYWYRQLPEEGLKFMVYLQKENIIDESGMPKERFSAEFPKEGPSILRIQQVVRGDSAAYFCASSPGILNTEAFFGQGTRLTVV.

CDR3 region: CSVSAGTYEQYF. CDR3 DNA: TGCAGCGTTTCGGCTGGAACCTACGAGCAGTACTTC. This chain uses TRBV29-1 with TRBJ2-7; no firm D call. With 5 bases removed from V and 2 bases from J, the gap between germline ends came to 10 bases. The germline V gene has CDR1 SQVTM and CDR2 ANQGSEA. This CDR3 has 12 residues.

The CDR3 DNA is TGCGCCAGCAAAGGAAGAGCAACTAATGAAAAACTGTTTTTT. Its translation is CASKGRATNEKLFF. The rearrangement links TRBV5-1 to TRBJ1-4, with no clear D. Germline V CDR1 and CDR2: SGHRS, YFSETQ. Trimming took 6 bases from V and 0 from J, leaving 9 bases between them. The CDR3 contains 14 residues.

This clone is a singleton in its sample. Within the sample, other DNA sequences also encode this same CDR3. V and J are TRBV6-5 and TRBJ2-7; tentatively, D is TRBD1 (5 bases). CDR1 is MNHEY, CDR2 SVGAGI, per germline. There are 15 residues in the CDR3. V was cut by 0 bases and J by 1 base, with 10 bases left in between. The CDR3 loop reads CASSYSTAGSYEQYF. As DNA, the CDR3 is TGTGCCAGCAGTTACTCGACGGCAGGGTCCTACGAGCAGTACTTC.

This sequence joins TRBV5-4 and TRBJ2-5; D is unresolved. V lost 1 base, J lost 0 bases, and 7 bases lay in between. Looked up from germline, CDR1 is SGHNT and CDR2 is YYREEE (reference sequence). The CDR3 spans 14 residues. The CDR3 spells CASSLRNYQETQYF. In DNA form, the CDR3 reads TGTGCCAGCAGCTTGAGGAATTACCAAGAGACCCAGTACTTC.

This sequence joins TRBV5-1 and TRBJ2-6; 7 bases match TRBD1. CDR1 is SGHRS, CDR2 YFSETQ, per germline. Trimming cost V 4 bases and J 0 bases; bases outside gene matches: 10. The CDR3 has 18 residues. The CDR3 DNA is TGCGCCAGCAGCCACAGACAGGGTTCCAGCTCTGGGGCCAACGTCCTGACTTTC. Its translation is CASSHRQGSSSGANVLTF.

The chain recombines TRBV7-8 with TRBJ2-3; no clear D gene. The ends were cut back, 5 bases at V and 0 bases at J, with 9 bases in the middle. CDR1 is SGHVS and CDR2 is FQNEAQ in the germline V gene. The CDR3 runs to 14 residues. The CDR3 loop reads CASSASDSTDTQYF. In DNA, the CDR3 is TGTGCCAGCAGCGCGTCCGACAGCACAGATACGCAGTATTTT.

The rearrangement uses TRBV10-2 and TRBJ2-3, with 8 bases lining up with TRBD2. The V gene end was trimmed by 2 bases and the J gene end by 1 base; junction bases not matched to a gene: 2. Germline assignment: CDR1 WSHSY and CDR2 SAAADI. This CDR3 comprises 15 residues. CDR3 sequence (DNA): TGCGCCAGCAGTGAGGCAGCGGGAGGCACAGATACGCAGTATTTT. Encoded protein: CASSEAAGGTDTQYF.

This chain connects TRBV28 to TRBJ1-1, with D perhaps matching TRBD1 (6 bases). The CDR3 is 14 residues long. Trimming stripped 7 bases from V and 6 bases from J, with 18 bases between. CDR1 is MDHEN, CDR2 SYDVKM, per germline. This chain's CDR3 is CASTLLAGVPEAFF. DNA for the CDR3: TGTGCCAGCACACTGCTGGCAGGGGTTCCTGAAGCTTTCTTT.

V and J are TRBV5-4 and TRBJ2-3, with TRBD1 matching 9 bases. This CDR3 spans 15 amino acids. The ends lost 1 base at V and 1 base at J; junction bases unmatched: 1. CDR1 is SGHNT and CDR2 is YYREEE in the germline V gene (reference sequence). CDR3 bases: TGTGCCAGCAGCTTGCGGGACAGGGGCACAGATACGCAGTATTTT. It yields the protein CASSLRDRGTDTQYF. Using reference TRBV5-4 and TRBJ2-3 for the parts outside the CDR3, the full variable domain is ETGVTQSPTHLIKTRGQQVTLRCSSQSGHNTVSWYQQALGQGPQFIFQYYREEENGRGNFPPRFSGLQFPNYSSELNVNALELDDSALYLCASSLRDRGTDTQYFGPGTRLTVL.

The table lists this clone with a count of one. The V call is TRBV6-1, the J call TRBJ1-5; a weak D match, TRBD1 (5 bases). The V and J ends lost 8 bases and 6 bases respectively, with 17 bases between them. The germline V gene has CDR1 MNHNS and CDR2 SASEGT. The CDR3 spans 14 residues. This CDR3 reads CASRPGGASQPQHF. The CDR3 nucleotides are TGTGCCAGCCGACCGGGCGGGGCTAGTCAGCCCCAGCATTTT.

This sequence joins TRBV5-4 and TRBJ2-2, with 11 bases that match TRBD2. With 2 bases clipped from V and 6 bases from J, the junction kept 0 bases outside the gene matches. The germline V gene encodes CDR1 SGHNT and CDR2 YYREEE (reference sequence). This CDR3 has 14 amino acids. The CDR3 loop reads CASSFSGGAGELFF. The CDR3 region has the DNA TGTGCCAGCAGCTTTAGCGGGGGGGCCGGGGAGCTGTTTTTT.

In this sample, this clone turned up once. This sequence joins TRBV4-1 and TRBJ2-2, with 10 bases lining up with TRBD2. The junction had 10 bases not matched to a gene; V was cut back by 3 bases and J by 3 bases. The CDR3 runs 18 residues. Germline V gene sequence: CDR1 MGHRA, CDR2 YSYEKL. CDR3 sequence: CASSQGSGRATDTGELFF. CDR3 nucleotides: TGCGCCAGCAGCCAGGGGAGCGGGAGGGCCACGGACACCGGGGAGCTGTTTTTT.

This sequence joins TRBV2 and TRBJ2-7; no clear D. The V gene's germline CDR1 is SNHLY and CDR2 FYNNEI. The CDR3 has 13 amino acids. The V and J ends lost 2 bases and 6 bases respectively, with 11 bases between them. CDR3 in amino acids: CASSEWSEPEQYF. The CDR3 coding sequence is TGTGCCAGCAGTGAATGGAGCGAACCCGAGCAGTACTTC.

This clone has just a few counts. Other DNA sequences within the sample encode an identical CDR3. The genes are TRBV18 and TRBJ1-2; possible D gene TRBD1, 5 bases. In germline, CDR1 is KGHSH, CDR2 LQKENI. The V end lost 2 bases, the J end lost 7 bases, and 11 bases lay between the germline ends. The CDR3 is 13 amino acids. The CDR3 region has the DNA TGTGCCAGCTCACCAGGTCAGGGTGCTGGCTACACCTTC. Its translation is CASSPGQGAGYTF.

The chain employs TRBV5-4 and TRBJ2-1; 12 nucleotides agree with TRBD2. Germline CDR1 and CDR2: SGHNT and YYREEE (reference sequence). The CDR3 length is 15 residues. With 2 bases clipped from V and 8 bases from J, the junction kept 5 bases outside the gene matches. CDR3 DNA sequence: TGTGCCAGCAGCTTCCCTAGCGGGGGGGCTTATGAGCAGTTCTTC. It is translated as CASSFPSGGAYEQFF.

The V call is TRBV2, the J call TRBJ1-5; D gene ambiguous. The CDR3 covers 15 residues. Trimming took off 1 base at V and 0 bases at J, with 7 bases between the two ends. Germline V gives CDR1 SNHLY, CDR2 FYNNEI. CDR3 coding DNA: TGTGCCAGCAGTGAAGGGGTGGGTAGCAATCAGCCCCAGCATTTT. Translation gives CASSEGVGSNQPQHF.